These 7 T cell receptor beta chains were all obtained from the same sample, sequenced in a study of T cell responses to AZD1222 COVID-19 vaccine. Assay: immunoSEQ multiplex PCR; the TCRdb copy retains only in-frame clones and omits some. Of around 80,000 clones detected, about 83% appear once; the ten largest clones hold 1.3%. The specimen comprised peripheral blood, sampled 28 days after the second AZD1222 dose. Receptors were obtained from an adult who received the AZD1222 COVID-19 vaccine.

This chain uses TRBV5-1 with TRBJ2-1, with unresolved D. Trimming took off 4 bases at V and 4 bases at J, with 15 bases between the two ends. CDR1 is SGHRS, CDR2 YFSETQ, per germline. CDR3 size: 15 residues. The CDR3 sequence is CASSQDGFGYNEQFF. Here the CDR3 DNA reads TGCGCCAGCAGCCAGGATGGGTTTGGGTACAATGAGCAGTTCTTC.

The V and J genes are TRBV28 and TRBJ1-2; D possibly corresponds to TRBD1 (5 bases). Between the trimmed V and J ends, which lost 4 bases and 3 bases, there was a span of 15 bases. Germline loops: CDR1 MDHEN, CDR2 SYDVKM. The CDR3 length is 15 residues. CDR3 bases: TGTGCCAGCAGTTCACTTCTCGGGGACGACTATGGCTACACCTTC. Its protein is CASSSLLGDDYGYTF.

CDR3 loop: CASSFGTGGLFF. DNA for the CDR3: TGTGCCAGCAGTTTTGGGACAGGGGGGCTGTTTTTT. The J gene is TRBJ1-4, the V gene TRBV28, with TRBD1 identical over 11 bases. V gave up 3 bases and J gave up 14 bases; unmatched junction bases: 2. CDR1 is MDHEN and CDR2 is SYDVKM in the germline V gene. The CDR3 extends over 12 amino acids.

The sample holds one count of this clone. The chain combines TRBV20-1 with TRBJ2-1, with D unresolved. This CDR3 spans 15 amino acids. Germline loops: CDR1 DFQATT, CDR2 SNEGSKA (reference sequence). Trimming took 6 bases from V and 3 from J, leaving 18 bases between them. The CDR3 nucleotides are TGCAGTGCCAGTAAGCCAGGTGGTGGCTACAATGAGCAGTTCTTC. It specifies CSASKPGGGYNEQFF.

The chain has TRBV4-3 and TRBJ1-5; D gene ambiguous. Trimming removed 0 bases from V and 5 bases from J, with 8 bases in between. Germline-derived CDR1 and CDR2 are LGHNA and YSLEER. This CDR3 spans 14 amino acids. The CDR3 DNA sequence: TGCGCCAGCAGCCAAGACCTAGGAGATCAGCCCCAGCATTTT. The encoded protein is CASSQDLGDQPQHF.

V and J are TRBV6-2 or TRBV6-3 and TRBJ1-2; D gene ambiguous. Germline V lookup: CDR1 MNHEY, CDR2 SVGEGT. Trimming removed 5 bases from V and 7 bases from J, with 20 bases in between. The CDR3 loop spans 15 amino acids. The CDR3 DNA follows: TGTGCCAGCAGTACGACACTGGGCGGACTGAGTGGCTACACCTTC. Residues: CASSTTLGGLSGYTF.

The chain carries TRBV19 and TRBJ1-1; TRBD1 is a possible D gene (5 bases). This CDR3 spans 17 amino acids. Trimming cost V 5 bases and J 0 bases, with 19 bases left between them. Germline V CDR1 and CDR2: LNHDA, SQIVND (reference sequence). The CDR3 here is CASSDGTRGVLNTEAFF. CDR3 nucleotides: TGTGCCAGTAGTGACGGGACGAGGGGAGTACTGAACACTGAAGCTTTCTTT.